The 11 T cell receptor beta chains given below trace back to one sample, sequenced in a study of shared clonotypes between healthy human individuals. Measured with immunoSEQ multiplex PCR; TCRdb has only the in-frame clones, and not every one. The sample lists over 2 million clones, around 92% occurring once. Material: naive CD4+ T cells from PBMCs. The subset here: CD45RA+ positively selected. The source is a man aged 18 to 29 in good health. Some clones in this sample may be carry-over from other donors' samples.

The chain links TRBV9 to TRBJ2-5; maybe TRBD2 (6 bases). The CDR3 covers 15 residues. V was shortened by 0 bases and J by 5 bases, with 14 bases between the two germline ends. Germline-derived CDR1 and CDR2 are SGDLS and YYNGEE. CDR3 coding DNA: TGTGCCAGCAGCGTAGCGGGAGAAAGGAGTGAGACCCAGTACTTC. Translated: CASSVAGERSETQYF.

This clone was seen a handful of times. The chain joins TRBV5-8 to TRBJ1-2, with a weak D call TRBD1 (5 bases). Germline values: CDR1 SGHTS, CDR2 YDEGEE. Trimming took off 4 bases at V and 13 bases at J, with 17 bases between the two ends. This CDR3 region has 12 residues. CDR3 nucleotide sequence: TGTGCCAGCAGCCGGGACTCCCCCTCCAGCACCTTC. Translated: CASSRDSPSSTF.

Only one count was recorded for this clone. The CDR3: CASSLRGNRFQFWETQYF. The CDR3 DNA sequence: TGTGCCAGCAGCTTAAGAGGGAACAGGTTCCAATTCTGGGAGACCCAGTACTTC. The chain has TRBV7-8 and TRBJ2-5; either TRBD1 or TRBD2 may fit D (5 bases each). CDR3 length equals 18 residues. CDR1 is SGHVS and CDR2 is FQNEAQ in the germline V gene. V was pared by 2 bases and J by 5 bases, with 24 bases between.

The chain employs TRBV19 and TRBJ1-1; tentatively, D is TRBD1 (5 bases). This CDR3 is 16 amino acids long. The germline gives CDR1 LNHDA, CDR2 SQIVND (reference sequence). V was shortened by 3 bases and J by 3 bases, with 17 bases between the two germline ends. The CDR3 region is CASSIQRGWGDTEAFF. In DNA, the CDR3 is TGTGCCAGTAGTATTCAAAGAGGGTGGGGGGACACTGAAGCTTTCTTT.

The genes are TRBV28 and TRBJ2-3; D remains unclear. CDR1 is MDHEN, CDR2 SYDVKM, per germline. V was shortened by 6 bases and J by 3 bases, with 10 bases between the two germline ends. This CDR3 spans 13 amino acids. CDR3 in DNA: TGTGCCAGCAGCCCCACACTGACAGATACGCAGTATTTT. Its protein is CASSPTLTDTQYF.

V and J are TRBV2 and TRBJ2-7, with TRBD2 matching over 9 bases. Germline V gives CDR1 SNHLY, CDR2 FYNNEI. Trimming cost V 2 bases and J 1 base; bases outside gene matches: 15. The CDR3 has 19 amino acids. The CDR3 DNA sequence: TGTGCCAGCAGTGAAAGGGTCTGGGGCGCTAGCGGGACGTCCTACGAGCAGTACTTC. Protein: CASSERVWGASGTSYEQYF.

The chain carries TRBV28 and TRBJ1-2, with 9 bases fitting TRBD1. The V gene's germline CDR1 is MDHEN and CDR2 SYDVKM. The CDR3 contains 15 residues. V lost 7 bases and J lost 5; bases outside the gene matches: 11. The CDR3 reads CASTNRGREGYGYTF. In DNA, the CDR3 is TGTGCCAGCACCAACAGGGGGCGCGAGGGATATGGCTACACCTTC.

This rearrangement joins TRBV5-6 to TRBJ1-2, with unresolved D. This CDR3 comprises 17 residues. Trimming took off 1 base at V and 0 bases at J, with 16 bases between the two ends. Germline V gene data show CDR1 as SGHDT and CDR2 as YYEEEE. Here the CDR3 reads CASSLMYRSRSNYGYTF. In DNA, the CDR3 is TGTGCCAGCAGCTTGATGTATCGGTCCCGATCTAACTATGGCTACACCTTC.

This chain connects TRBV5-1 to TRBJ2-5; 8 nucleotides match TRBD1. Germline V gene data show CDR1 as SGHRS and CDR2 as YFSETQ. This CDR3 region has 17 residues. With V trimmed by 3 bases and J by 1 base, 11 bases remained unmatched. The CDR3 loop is CASSSLRTGSVQETQYF. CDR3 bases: TGCGCCAGCAGCTCTCTCAGGACAGGGAGTGTCCAAGAGACCCAGTACTTC.

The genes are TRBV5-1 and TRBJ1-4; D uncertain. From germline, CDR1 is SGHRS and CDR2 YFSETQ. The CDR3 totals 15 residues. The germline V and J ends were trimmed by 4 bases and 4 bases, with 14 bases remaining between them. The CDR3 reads CASSDTHRDNEKLFF. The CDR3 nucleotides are TGCGCCAGCAGCGATACTCACCGGGATAATGAAAAACTGTTTTTT. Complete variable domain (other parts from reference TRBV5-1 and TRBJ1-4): KAGVTQTPRYLIKTRGQQVTLSCSPISGHRSVSWYQQTPGQGLQFLFEYFSETQRNKGNFPGRFSGRQFSNSRSEMNVSTLELGDSALYLCASSDTHRDNEKLFFGSGTQLSVL.

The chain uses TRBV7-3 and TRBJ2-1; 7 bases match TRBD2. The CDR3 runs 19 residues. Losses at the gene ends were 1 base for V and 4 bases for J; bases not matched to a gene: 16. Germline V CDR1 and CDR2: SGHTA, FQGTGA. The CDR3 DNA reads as TGTGCCAGCAGCTTAAACCCGGCCTCTGGGGGGAGGGCTTACAATGAGCAGTTCTTC. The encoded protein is CASSLNPASGGRAYNEQFF.